This TCR beta chain emerged from a study of tumor T cells in aggressive B-cell lymphoma. Assay used: immunoSEQ multiplex PCR; TCRdb lists only in-frame clones, some missing. The table shows about 2,900 clones, with around 82% occurring only once. The junction had 3 bases not matched to a gene; V was cut back by 3 bases and J by 6 bases. Germline V gives CDR1 LNHDA, CDR2 SQIVND (reference sequence). This CDR3 region has 13 residues. This clone was seen just once. The clonotype comes from an adult with diffuse large B cell lymphoma. V and J are TRBV19 and TRBJ2-7; TRBD1 aligns across 9 bases. Source material: tumor tissue. The CDR3 bases are TGTGCCAGTAGTATGGACAGGGGCGGCGAGCAGTACTTC. It encodes CASSMDRGGEQYF.